Listed here is a single T cell receptor beta chain. The data stem from a study of blood T cell repertoires in COVID-19. About the study: Specimens from acute and convalescent COVID-19 originated in the United States, Italy and Spain. T cells, B-cell-depleted T cells, or PBMCs provided the cDNA or gDNA that served as material.

Some clones are missing from TCRdb's copy, which holds only in-frame ones; the method was immunoSEQ multiplex PCR. The sample consists of roughly 230,000 clones, 65% to 85% of them appearing once. The receptor's source is a man between 40 and 49 years old with active or convalescent COVID-19. The sequenced sample was peripheral blood.

CDR3 residues: CASSQDRQDYGYTF. CDR3 DNA: TGTGCCAGCAGCCAAGATCGACAGGACTATGGCTACACCTTC. The chain carries TRBV4-2 and TRBJ1-2, with D possibly matching TRBD1 (6 bases). Germline CDR1 and CDR2: LGHNA and YNFKEQ. The CDR3 is 14 amino acids. V gave up 0 bases and J gave up 3 bases, with 8 bases separating them.